This entry lists 8 T cell receptor beta chains sequenced from one sample in a study of CD8 T cells in Susac syndrome. The RNA, about 0.5 to 1 ug, was put through reverse transcription using random hexamers. TCRdb reanalysed the immunoSEQ multiplex PCR reads using MiXCR and keeps one entry per CDR3 protein. Here the sample spans approximately 180,000 distinct CDR3 sequences, 90% to 95% being singletons. The sequenced sample was CD4+ T cells from PBMCs. The receptors come from a human donor with Susac syndrome.

V and J are TRBV28 and TRBJ2-7; no clear D gene. The germline gives CDR1 MDHEN, CDR2 SYDVKM. V lost 5 bases, J lost 2 bases, and 10 bases lay in between. This CDR3 has 13 residues. The CDR3 protein is CASSQPSTYEQYF. Here the CDR3 DNA reads TGTGCCAGCAGTCAACCGTCAACCTACGAGCAGTACTTC.

This clonotype was seen a few times. The V gene is TRBV5-1, the J gene TRBJ2-7; 10 bases are a match to TRBD2. With V trimmed by 5 bases and J by 3 bases, 5 bases remained unmatched. The V gene's germline CDR1 is SGHRS and CDR2 YFSETQ. The CDR3 has 14 residues. The CDR3 is CASSPTSGIYEQYF. Written as DNA, the CDR3 is TGCGCCAGCAGTCCAACTAGCGGGATCTACGAGCAGTACTTC.

This clonotype appeared once. The chain combines TRBV5-6 with TRBJ1-1; TRBD1 might be the D (6 bases). Germline lookup yields CDR1 SGHDT and CDR2 YYEEEE. CDR3 length: 14 amino acids. Trimming took off 4 bases at V and 4 bases at J, with 14 bases between the two ends. Here the CDR3 DNA reads TGTGCCAGCAGCGGACAGTTGGGGCGCACTGAAGCTTTCTTT. This translates into CASSGQLGRTEAFF.

The chain has TRBV3-1 and TRBJ2-2; 8 nucleotides align to TRBD1. The CDR3 runs to 15 residues. Losses at the gene ends were 1 base for V and 4 bases for J; bases not matched to a gene: 2. Germline CDR1 and CDR2: LGHDT and YNNKEL (reference sequence). CDR3 DNA: TGTGCCAGCAGCCAAGCGGGACAGGTCACCGGGGAGCTGTTTTTT. It specifies CASSQAGQVTGELFF.

The chain links TRBV7-9 to TRBJ2-4; D unclear. The germline V gene has CDR1 SEHNR and CDR2 FQNEAQ (reference sequence). The CDR3 loop spans 13 amino acids. The V and J ends lost 8 bases and 7 bases respectively, with 15 bases between them. The CDR3: CASSPGQYNIQYF. CDR3 in DNA: TGTGCCAGCTCTCCCGGGCAGTATAACATTCAGTACTTC.

This chain connects TRBV29-1 to TRBJ2-2; a possible D gene is TRBD2 (5 bases). Per germline, CDR1 SQVTM and CDR2 ANQGSEA. The CDR3 runs to 13 residues. The V gene lost 3 bases and the J gene lost 4 bases, with 9 bases spanning the gap. CDR3 loop: CSVERARTGELFF. The CDR3 nucleotides are TGCAGCGTTGAGAGGGCGCGCACCGGGGAGCTGTTTTTT.

The rearrangement links TRBV9 to TRBJ2-5; D ambiguous. Per the germline V gene, CDR1 is SGDLS and CDR2 is YYNGEE. The CDR3 is made up of 14 amino acids. Trimming took off 1 base at V and 1 base at J, with 8 bases between the two ends. For the CDR3, the DNA is TGTGCCAGCAGCGTAATGGCAGCCCAAGAGACCCAGTACTTC. It codes for CASSVMAAQETQYF.

The V gene is TRBV30, the J gene TRBJ2-1, with D perhaps assigned TRBD1 or TRBD2 (7 bases each). The germline V gene has CDR1 GTSNPN and CDR2 SVGIG (reference sequence). The CDR3 sequence is 14 residues long. V was shortened by 3 bases and J by 7 bases, with 16 bases between the two germline ends. CDR3 region: CAWSGRGGWNEQFF. CDR3 nucleotide sequence: TGTGCCTGGAGCGGCAGGGGGGGTTGGAATGAGCAGTTCTTC.